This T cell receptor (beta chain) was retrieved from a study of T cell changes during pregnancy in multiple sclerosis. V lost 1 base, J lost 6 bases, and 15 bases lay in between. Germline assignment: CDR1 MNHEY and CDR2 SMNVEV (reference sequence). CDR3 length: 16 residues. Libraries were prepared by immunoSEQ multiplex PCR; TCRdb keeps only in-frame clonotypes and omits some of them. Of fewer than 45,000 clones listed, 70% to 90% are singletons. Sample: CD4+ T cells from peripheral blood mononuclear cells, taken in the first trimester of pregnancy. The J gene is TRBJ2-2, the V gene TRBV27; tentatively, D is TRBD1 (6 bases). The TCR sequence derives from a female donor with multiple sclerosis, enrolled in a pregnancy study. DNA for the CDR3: TGTGCCAGCAGTTTATGGGGCGCAGGGGATTCCGGGGAGCTGTTTTTT. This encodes CASSLWGAGDSGELFF.